One and the same sample provided the 3 T cell receptor beta chains below, sequenced in a study of control samples from healthy donors and cancer patients. The protocol was immunoSEQ multiplex PCR, while the TCRdb copy is restricted to in-frame clones and leaves out a portion. The sample records about 28,000 clones, around 92% being singletons. Material: PBMCs. The receptors shown here come from a man in his fifties or sixties with lung cancer.

The gene calls are TRBV7-9 and TRBJ1-1; 8 bases agree with TRBD1. CDR3 length equals 15 residues. Germline V gives CDR1 SEHNR, CDR2 FQNEAQ (reference sequence). The junction had 7 bases not matched to a gene; V was cut back by 4 bases and J by 3 bases. In DNA, the CDR3 is TGTGCCAGCAGCTCTTGGACAGGGAAGGACACTGAAGCTTTCTTT. This codes for CASSSWTGKDTEAFF.

The rearrangement uses TRBV7-9 and TRBJ2-7, with D possibly being TRBD1 (6 bases). Germline CDR1 SEHNR, CDR2 FQNEAQ (reference sequence). Trimming shortened V by 5 bases and J by 0 bases, and 8 bases separated the two germline ends. This CDR3 has 13 amino acids. The CDR3 is CASSPDSSYEQYF. CDR3 nucleotide sequence: TGTGCCAGCAGCCCGGACAGCTCCTACGAGCAGTACTTC.

The chain couples TRBV19 to TRBJ1-5; D not resolved. The CDR3 totals 12 residues. The germline V and J ends were trimmed by 7 bases and 6 bases, with 10 bases remaining between them. In germline, CDR1 is LNHDA, CDR2 SQIVND (reference sequence). The CDR3 here is CASMVGSQPQHF. Here the CDR3 DNA reads TGTGCCAGTATGGTGGGGAGTCAGCCCCAGCATTTT. The whole variable domain, remainder taken from reference TRBV19 and TRBJ1-5, is DGGITQSPKYLFRKEGQNVTLSCEQNLNHDAMYWYRQDPGQGLRLIYYSQIVNDFQKGDIAEGYSVSREKKESFPLTVTSAQKNPTAFYLCASMVGSQPQHFGDGTRLSIL.